These 7 T cell receptor beta chains were all obtained from the same sample, sequenced in a study of T cell changes during pregnancy in multiple sclerosis. Only in-frame clones appear in the TCRdb table, and some are missing; sequencing was by immunoSEQ multiplex PCR. Among roughly 35,000 clones listed, 90% were seen once. The sequences come from CD8+ T cells from peripheral blood mononuclear cells, collected after pregnancy. The receptors originated from a female donor with multiple sclerosis, enrolled in a pregnancy study.

The chain joins TRBV7-2 to TRBJ2-1; D might be TRBD2 (5 bases). Trimming pared 0 bases from V and 8 bases from J, leaving 8 bases between. There are 13 residues in the CDR3. CDR1 and CDR2 (germline): SGHTA, FQGNSA. The CDR3 DNA is TGTGCCAGCAGCTTAGCCCGGGGTCATGAGCAGTTCTTC. It specifies CASSLARGHEQFF.

The chain joins TRBV30 to TRBJ2-1; D is perhaps TRBD2 (7 bases). This CDR3 has 13 residues. Trimming shortened V by 4 bases and J by 8 bases, and 15 bases separated the two germline ends. Germline CDR1 is GTSNPN and CDR2 is SVGIG (reference sequence). The CDR3 coding sequence is TGTGCCTGGACCCTGGGGGGGCGAGATGAGCAGTTCTTC. The encoded protein is CAWTLGGRDEQFF.

This clone appeared once. The V and J genes are TRBV7-3 and TRBJ2-2; 12 nucleotides match TRBD1. The germline V gene has CDR1 SGHTA and CDR2 FQGTGA. The CDR3 is made up of 16 amino acids. The ends lost 6 bases at V and 6 bases at J; junction bases unmatched: 8. CDR3 sequence reads: CASSPGTGGAAGELFF. CDR3 DNA: TGTGCCAGCAGTCCCGGGACAGGGGGCGCAGCCGGGGAGCTGTTTTTT. The whole variable domain, filled in from reference TRBV7-3 and TRBJ2-2, reads GAGVSQTPSNKVTEKGKYVELRCDPISGHTALYWYRQSLGQGPEFLIYFQGTGAADDSGLPNDRFFAVRPEGSVSTLKIQRTERGDSAVYLCASSPGTGGAAGELFFGEGSRLTVL.

The rearrangement joins TRBV6-1 to TRBJ2-1; TRBD2 matches 7 bases. The CDR3 totals 15 residues. The germline V gene has CDR1 MNHNS and CDR2 SASEGT. After removal of 5 bases from V and 4 bases from J, the junction contained 8 bases not matched to a gene. The CDR3 bases are TGTGCCAGCAGTCCCGTGGGGGGGGAATACAATGAGCAGTTCTTC. Translated, it gives CASSPVGGEYNEQFF.

The rearrangement links TRBV15 to TRBJ2-2, with a weak D call TRBD1 (5 bases). This CDR3 region has 14 residues. Trimming removed 5 bases at V and 7 bases at J, with 14 bases between. Germline V lookup: CDR1 LNHNV, CDR2 YYDKDF (reference sequence). This chain's CDR3 is CATSGSRADGELFF. The CDR3 DNA reads TGTGCCACCAGCGGCAGCAGGGCGGACGGGGAGCTGTTTTTT.

The rearrangement joins TRBV4-3 to TRBJ2-7; perhaps TRBD2 as D (6 bases). The CDR3 is made up of 16 amino acids. The germline V and J ends were trimmed by 0 bases and 0 bases, with 12 bases remaining between them. The germline CDR1 and CDR2 sequences are LGHNA and YSLEER. In nucleotides, the CDR3 is TGCGCCAGCAGCCAAGACCCGGGACTTTACTCCTACGAGCAGTACTTC. Translation: CASSQDPGLYSYEQYF.

The chain recombines TRBV10-3 with TRBJ2-3; tentatively, D is TRBD2 (5 bases). The germline V gene encodes CDR1 ENHRY and CDR2 SYGVKD. Trimming left V 8 bases short and J 2 bases short, with 17 bases between. There are 15 residues in the CDR3. The CDR3 region is CAISPSLGITDTQYF. The CDR3 bases are TGTGCCATCTCCCCTAGCCTGGGCATCACAGATACGCAGTATTTT.